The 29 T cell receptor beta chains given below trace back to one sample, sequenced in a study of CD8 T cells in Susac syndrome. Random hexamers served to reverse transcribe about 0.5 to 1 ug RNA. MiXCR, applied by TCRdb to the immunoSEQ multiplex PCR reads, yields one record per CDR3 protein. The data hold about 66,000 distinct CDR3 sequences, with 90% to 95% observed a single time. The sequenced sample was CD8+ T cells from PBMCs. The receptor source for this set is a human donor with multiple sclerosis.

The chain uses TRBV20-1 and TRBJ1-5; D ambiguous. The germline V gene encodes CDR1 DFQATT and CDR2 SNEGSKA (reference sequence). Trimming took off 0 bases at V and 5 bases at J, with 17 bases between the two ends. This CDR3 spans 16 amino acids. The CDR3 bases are TGCAGTGCTAGAGATTACTCAGGCCGCGTCGATCAGCCCCAGCATTTT. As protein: CSARDYSGRVDQPQHF.

CDR3 residues: CASTIAGTYNEQFF. For the CDR3, the DNA is TGTGCCAGCACCATAGCGGGTACCTACAATGAGCAGTTCTTC. The chain is built from TRBV28 and TRBJ2-1, with 7 nucleotides matching TRBD2. Trimming cost V 7 bases and J 2 bases; bases outside gene matches: 5. This CDR3 spans 14 amino acids. Germline V gene data show CDR1 as MDHEN and CDR2 as SYDVKM.

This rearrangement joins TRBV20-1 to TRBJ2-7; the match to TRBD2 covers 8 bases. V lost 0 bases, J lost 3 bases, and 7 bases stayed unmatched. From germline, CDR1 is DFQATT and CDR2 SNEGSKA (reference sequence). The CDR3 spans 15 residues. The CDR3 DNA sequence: TGCAGTGCTAGAGAGCCGAGTAGCGGGAACTACGAGCAGTACTTC. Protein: CSAREPSSGNYEQYF.

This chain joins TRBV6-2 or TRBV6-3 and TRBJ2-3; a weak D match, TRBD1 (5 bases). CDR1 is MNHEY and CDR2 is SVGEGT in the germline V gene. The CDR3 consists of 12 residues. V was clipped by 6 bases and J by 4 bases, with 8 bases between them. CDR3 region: CASSDSPDTQYF. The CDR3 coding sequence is TGTGCCAGCAGCGACAGTCCAGATACGCAGTATTTT.

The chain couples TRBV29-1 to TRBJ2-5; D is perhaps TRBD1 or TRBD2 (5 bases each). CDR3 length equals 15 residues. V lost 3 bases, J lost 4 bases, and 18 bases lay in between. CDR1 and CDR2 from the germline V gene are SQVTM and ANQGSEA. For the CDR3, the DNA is TGCAGCGTTGAGCACCTCGGGGCCATAGGAGAGACCCAGTACTTC. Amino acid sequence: CSVEHLGAIGETQYF.

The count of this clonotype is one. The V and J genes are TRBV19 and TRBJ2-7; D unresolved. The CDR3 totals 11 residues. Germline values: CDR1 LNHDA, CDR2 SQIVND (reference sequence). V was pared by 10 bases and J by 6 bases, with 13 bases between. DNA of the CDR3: TGTGCCACCCGCAACCCCTCCGAGCAGTACTTC. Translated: CATRNPSEQYF.

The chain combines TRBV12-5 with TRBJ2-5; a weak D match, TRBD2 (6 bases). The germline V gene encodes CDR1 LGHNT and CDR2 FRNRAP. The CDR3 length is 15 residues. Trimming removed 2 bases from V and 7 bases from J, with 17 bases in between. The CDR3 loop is CASGLSGTGKVTQYF. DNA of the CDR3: TGTGCTAGTGGTTTGTCCGGGACTGGGAAAGTGACCCAGTACTTC.

The CDR3 DNA reads TGCAGTGCTACAGGCCGACTAGCGGGAGATTGGAGAGCAGATACGCAGTATTTT. The encoded protein is CSATGRLAGDWRADTQYF. The chain uses TRBV20-1 and TRBJ2-3; 12 bases fit TRBD2. This CDR3 has 18 residues. V shed 4 bases, J shed 4 bases, and the junction held 15 bases outside the gene matches. The germline CDR1 and CDR2 sequences are DFQATT and SNEGSKA (reference sequence).

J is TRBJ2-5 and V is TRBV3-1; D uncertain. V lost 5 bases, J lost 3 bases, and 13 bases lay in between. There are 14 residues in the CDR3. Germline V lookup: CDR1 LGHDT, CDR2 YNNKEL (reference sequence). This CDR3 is CASSKVPYEETQYF. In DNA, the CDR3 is TGTGCCAGCAGCAAGGTACCGTACGAAGAGACCCAGTACTTC.

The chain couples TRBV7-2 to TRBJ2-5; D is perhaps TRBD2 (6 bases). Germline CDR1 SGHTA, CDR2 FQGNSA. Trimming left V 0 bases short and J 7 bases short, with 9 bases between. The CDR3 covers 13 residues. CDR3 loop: CASSLAVEGTQYF. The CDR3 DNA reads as TGTGCCAGCAGCTTAGCGGTGGAGGGGACCCAGTACTTC.

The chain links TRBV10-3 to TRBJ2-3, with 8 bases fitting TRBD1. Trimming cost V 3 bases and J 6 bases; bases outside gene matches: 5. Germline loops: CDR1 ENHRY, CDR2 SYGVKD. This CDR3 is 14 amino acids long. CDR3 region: CAISESQGEDTQYF. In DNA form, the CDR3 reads TGTGCCATCAGTGAATCACAGGGGGAGGATACGCAGTATTTT.

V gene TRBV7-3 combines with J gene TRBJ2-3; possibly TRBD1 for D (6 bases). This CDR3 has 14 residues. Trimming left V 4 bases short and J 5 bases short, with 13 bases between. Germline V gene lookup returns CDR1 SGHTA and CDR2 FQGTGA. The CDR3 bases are TGTGCCAGCAGCTCAACAGGGAAGAAAGATACGCAGTATTTT. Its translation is CASSSTGKKDTQYF.

The CDR3 DNA sequence: TGTGCCAGCGGATGGGAGAGCCACTACGAGCAGTACTTC. Encoded protein: CASGWESHYEQYF. The J gene is TRBJ2-7, the V gene TRBV7-9; the D gene is possibly TRBD2 (5 bases). The CDR3 contains 13 residues. V was pared by 8 bases and J by 3 bases, with 14 bases between. The V gene's germline CDR1 is SEHNR and CDR2 FQNEAQ (reference sequence).

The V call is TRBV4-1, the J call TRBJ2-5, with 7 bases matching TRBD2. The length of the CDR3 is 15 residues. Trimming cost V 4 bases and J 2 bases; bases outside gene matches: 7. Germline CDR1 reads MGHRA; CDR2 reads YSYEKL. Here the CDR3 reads CASSLSSGSQETQYF. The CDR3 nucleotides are TGCGCCAGCAGCCTAAGTAGCGGGTCGCAAGAGACCCAGTACTTC.

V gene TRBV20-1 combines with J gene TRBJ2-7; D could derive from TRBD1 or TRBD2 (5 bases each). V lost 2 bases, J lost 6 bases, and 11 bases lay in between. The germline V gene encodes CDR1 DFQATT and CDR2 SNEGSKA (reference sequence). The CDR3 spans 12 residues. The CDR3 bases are TGCAGTGCTAGACAGGGAGTGAGCGAGCAGTACTTC. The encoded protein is CSARQGVSEQYF.

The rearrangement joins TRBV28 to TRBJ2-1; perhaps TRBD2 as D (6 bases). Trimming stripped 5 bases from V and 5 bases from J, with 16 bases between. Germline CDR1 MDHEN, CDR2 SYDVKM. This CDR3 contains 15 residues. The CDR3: CASSVVAPGDNEQFF. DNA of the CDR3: TGTGCCAGCAGTGTAGTGGCGCCGGGGGACAATGAGCAGTTCTTC.

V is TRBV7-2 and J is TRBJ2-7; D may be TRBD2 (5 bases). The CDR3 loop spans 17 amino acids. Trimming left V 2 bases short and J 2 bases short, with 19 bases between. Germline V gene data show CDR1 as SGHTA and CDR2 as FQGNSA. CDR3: CASSLFLPRTVAYEQYF. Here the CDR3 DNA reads TGTGCCAGCAGCTTATTCCTGCCAAGGACTGTGGCCTACGAGCAGTACTTC.

The CDR3 nucleotides are TGTGCCAGCAGTTTGGGACAATTCCAAGAGACCCAGTACTTC. Encoded protein: CASSLGQFQETQYF. V usage is TRBV27 and J usage is TRBJ2-5; D possibly corresponds to TRBD1 (6 bases). Germline assignment: CDR1 MNHEY and CDR2 SMNVEV (reference sequence). The CDR3 contains 14 residues. V was clipped by 3 bases and J by 1 base, with 9 bases between them.

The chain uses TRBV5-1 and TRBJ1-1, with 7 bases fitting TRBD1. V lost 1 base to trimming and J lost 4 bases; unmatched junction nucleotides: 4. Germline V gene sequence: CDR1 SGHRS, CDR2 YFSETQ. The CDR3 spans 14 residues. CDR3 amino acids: CASSLTGAGTEAFF. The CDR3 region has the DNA TGCGCCAGCAGCTTGACAGGGGCGGGCACTGAAGCTTTCTTT.

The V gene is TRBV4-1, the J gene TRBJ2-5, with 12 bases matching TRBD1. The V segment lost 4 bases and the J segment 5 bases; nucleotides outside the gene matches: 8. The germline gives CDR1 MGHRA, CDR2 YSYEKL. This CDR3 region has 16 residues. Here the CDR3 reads CASSLGTGGARETQYF. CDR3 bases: TGCGCCAGCAGCCTGGGGACAGGGGGCGCCCGGGAGACCCAGTACTTC.

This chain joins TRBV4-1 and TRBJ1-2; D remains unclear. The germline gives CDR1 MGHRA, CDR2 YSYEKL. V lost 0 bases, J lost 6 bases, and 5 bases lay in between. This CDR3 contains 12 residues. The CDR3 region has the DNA TGCGCCAGCAGCCAAGATCAGGATGGCTACACCTTC. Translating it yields CASSQDQDGYTF.

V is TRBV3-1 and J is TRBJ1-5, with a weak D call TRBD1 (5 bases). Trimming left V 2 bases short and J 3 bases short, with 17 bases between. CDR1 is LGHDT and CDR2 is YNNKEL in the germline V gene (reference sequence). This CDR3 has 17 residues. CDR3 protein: CASSQNEAGYDNQPQHF. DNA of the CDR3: TGTGCCAGCAGCCAAAACGAGGCAGGGTATGACAATCAGCCCCAGCATTTT.

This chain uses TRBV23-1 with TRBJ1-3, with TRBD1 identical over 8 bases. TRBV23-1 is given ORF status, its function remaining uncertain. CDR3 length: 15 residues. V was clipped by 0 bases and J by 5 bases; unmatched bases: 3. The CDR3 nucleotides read TGCGCCAGCAGTCAATCGGACAGGGCGAGAAACACCATATATTTT. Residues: CASSQSDRARNTIYF.

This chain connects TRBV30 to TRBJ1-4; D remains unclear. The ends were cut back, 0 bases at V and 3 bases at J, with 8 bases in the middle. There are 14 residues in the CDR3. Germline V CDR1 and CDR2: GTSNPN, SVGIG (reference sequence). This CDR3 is CAWSVSTANEKLFF. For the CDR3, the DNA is TGTGCCTGGAGTGTATCAACGGCTAATGAAAAACTGTTTTTT.

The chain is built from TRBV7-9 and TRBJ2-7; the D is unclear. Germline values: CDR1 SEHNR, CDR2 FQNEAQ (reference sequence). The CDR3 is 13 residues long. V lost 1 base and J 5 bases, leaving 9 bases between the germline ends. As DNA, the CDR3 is TGTGCCAGCAGCTTAGGGGGTAAGGACGAGCAGTACTTC. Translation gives CASSLGGKDEQYF.

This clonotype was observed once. The CDR3 sequence is CASSLTGMAEKLFF. DNA for the CDR3: TGTGCCAGCAGCCTGACAGGGATGGCTGAAAAACTGTTTTTT. This chain links TRBV12-3 or TRBV12-4 with TRBJ1-4; 7 bases fit TRBD1. V lost 6 bases and J lost 7; bases outside the gene matches: 8. CDR3 length: 14 residues.

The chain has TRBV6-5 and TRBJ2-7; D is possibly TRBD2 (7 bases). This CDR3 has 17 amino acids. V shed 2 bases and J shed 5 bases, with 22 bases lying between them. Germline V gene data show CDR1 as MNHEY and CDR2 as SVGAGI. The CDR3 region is CASSYGGLRGGDDEQYF. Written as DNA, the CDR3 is TGTGCCAGCAGTTACGGAGGCCTTCGCGGGGGCGACGACGAGCAGTACTTC.

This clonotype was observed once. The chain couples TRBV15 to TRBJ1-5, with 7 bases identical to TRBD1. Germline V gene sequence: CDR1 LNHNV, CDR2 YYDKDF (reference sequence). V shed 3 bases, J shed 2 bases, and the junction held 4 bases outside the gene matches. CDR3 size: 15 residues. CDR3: CATSRDRSGNQPQHF. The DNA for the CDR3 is TGTGCCACCAGCAGGGACAGGTCGGGCAATCAGCCCCAGCATTTT.

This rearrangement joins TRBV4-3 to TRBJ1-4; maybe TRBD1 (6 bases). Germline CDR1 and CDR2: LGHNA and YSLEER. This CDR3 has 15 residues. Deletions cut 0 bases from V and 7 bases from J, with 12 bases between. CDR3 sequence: CASSQEPGASEKLFF. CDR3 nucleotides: TGCGCCAGCAGCCAAGAGCCAGGGGCGAGTGAAAAACTGTTTTTT.